The 18 T cell receptor beta chains presented below share a single source sample, sequenced in a study of somatic mutations in cytotoxic T cells in rheumatoid arthritis. The repertoire was sequenced with immunoSEQ multiplex PCR; TCRdb's copy has only in-frame clones and lacks some. The sample has around 15,000 clones, 74% seen once; the top ten hold 25% to 30%. Sequencing was performed on CD8+ T cells sorted from blood. These TCRs come from an adult with rheumatoid arthritis.

This chain connects TRBV4-1 to TRBJ1-4; D gene ambiguous. Germline CDR1 is MGHRA and CDR2 is YSYEKL. This CDR3 comprises 12 residues. V gave up 2 bases and J gave up 7 bases, with 5 bases separating them. CDR3 nucleotides: TGCGCCAGCAGCCAAACCGGTGAAAAACTGTTTTTT. Residues: CASSQTGEKLFF.

The chain links TRBV4-1 to TRBJ2-1; 12 bases are a match to TRBD2. V gave up 3 bases and J gave up 7 bases; unmatched junction bases: 4. The CDR3 loop spans 15 amino acids. Germline V gene lookup returns CDR1 MGHRA and CDR2 YSYEKL. The CDR3 here is CASSQYGLAGNEQFF. CDR3 DNA: TGCGCCAGCAGCCAGTATGGACTAGCGGGAAATGAGCAGTTCTTC.

This clone turned up a few times. This chain links TRBV6-6 with TRBJ2-3; perhaps TRBD1 as D (5 bases). V was cut by 0 bases and J by 4 bases, with 11 bases left in between. In germline, CDR1 is MNHNY, CDR2 SVGAGI (reference sequence). The CDR3 length is 15 residues. The CDR3 region is CASSYSQQQADTQYF. CDR3 nucleotides: TGTGCCAGCAGTTACTCACAACAACAGGCAGATACGCAGTATTTT.

The CDR3 sequence: CASSTAGGPNQPQHF. The CDR3 DNA is TGTGCCAGTAGTACCGCGGGGGGACCCAATCAGCCCCAGCATTTT. This sequence joins TRBV19 and TRBJ1-5; tentative D call: TRBD1 (5 bases). Germline V CDR1 and CDR2: LNHDA, SQIVND (reference sequence). V was shortened by 4 bases and J by 3 bases, with 13 bases between the two germline ends. This CDR3 comprises 15 residues.

The V call is TRBV7-6, the J call TRBJ2-7; D uncertain. This CDR3 contains 15 residues. Germline-derived CDR1 and CDR2 are SGHVS and FNYEAQ. V was pared by 2 bases and J by 4 bases, with 15 bases between. CDR3 nucleotide sequence: TGTGCCAGCAGCTTATACGAAGGAAATACGTACGAGCAGTACTTC. This codes for CASSLYEGNTYEQYF.

The chain combines TRBV29-1 with TRBJ2-1, with 12 bases identical to TRBD1. CDR1 SQVTM and CDR2 ANQGSEA come from the germline V gene. J gave up 6 bases and V 0 bases, and 6 bases lay outside the gene matches. The CDR3 spans 16 residues. The CDR3 region has the DNA TGCAGCGTTGAAGATCCTGGGGACAGGGGGCTCAATGAGCAGTTCTTC. Its protein product is CSVEDPGDRGLNEQFF.

This chain connects TRBV19 to TRBJ2-2; D is uncertain. CDR1 LNHDA and CDR2 SQIVND come from the germline V gene (reference sequence). V was clipped by 3 bases and J by 3 bases, with 8 bases between them. The CDR3 covers 14 residues. Here the CDR3 reads CASSIRKYTGELFF. CDR3 coding DNA: TGTGCCAGTAGTATCAGAAAATACACCGGGGAGCTGTTTTTT.

V is TRBV4-2 and J is TRBJ2-2; possible D gene TRBD2, 5 bases. The CDR3 has 14 amino acids. Germline V lookup: CDR1 LGHNA, CDR2 YNFKEQ. Trimming left V 0 bases short and J 6 bases short, with 8 bases between. The CDR3 spells CASSQDEGSGELFF. CDR3 DNA: TGTGCCAGCAGCCAAGATGAGGGATCCGGGGAGCTGTTTTTT.

This sequence joins TRBV6-1 and TRBJ2-7; D ambiguous. Trimming stripped 8 bases from V and 4 bases from J, with 6 bases between. Per germline, CDR1 MNHNS and CDR2 SASEGT. CDR3 length: 10 residues. The CDR3 DNA is TGTGCCAGCGGTAGATACGAGCAGTACTTC. Its translation: CASGRYEQYF.

This chain's CDR3 is CATSRRALRDRGNSPLHF. For the CDR3, the DNA is TGTGCCACCAGCAGACGAGCTCTCCGGGACAGGGGAAATTCACCCCTCCACTTT. V usage is TRBV15 and J usage is TRBJ1-6; the match to TRBD1 covers 10 bases. Germline loops: CDR1 LNHNV, CDR2 YYDKDF (reference sequence). V lost 2 bases, J lost 7 bases, and 11 bases stayed unmatched. The CDR3 is 18 amino acids.

J is TRBJ1-2 and V is TRBV27; 8 positions match TRBD1. Germline V gene lookup returns CDR1 MNHEY and CDR2 SMNVEV (reference sequence). Trimming removed 4 bases from V and 5 bases from J; junction bases left unmatched: 9. This CDR3 has 15 amino acids. The CDR3 protein is CASSSIGTGKYGYTF. The CDR3 coding sequence is TGTGCCAGCAGTTCCATCGGGACAGGCAAATATGGCTACACCTTC.

V and J are TRBV9 and TRBJ1-5, with no clear D. CDR1 is SGDLS, CDR2 YYNGEE, per germline. CDR3 length: 15 amino acids. Trimming shortened V by 3 bases and J by 4 bases, and 14 bases separated the two germline ends. CDR3 DNA: TGTGCCAGCAGCGAGGGTGGCAGTTATAATCAGCCCCAGCATTTT. Amino acids: CASSEGGSYNQPQHF.

This chain joins TRBV29-1 and TRBJ2-7; D remains ambiguous. V shed 1 base and J shed 6 bases, with 13 bases lying between them. The germline V gene has CDR1 SQVTM and CDR2 ANQGSEA. This CDR3 has 13 residues. The CDR3: CSVEGGRTSEQYF. CDR3 bases: TGCAGCGTTGAAGGGGGTAGGACGTCCGAGCAGTACTTC.

This chain joins TRBV7-9 and TRBJ1-3; D is possibly TRBD1 (5 bases). The CDR3 consists of 16 residues. The germline CDR1 and CDR2 sequences are SEHNR and FQNEAQ (reference sequence). The V end was cut by 3 bases, the J end by 4 bases, with 16 bases between. CDR3 DNA: TGTGCCAGCAGCTTGGAACCACCAGGGAGAGGAAACACCATATATTTT. This gives the protein CASSLEPPGRGNTIYF.

This clone has a handful of counts. V usage is TRBV15 and J usage is TRBJ2-6; tentative D call: TRBD2 (5 bases). Trimming took off 0 bases at V and 0 bases at J, with 6 bases between the two ends. Germline CDR1 LNHNV, CDR2 YYDKDF (reference sequence). The CDR3 is made up of 16 amino acids. CDR3 sequence: CATSRDGDSGANVLTF. The CDR3 bases are TGTGCCACCAGCAGAGACGGGGACTCTGGGGCCAACGTCCTGACTTTC. The entire variable domain, with the rest obtained from reference TRBV15 and TRBJ2-6, is as follows: DAMVIQNPRYQVTQFGKPVTLSCSQTLNHNVMYWYQQKSSQAPKLLFHYYDKDFNNEADTPDNFQSRRPNTSFCFLDIRSPGLGDTAMYLCATSRDGDSGANVLTFGAGSRLTVL.

This clone was detected only a few times. The chain joins TRBV6-1 to TRBJ1-5, with D unresolved. The germline V gene has CDR1 MNHNS and CDR2 SASEGT. This CDR3 contains 15 residues. V was pared by 4 bases and J by 2 bases, with 12 bases between. The CDR3 DNA sequence: TGTGCCAGCAGTGGGACCCCGGTGGGCAATCAGCCCCAGCATTTT. Protein product: CASSGTPVGNQPQHF.

This chain uses TRBV4-1 with TRBJ2-5; 9 bases match TRBD2. There are 18 residues in the CDR3. The germline V gene has CDR1 MGHRA and CDR2 YSYEKL. The V gene end was trimmed by 0 bases and the J gene end by 4 bases; junction bases not matched to a gene: 12. This CDR3 reads CASSQDPSGRGGRETQYF. DNA of the CDR3: TGCGCCAGCAGCCAAGATCCCTCCGGGCGGGGGGGCCGAGAGACCCAGTACTTC.

V gene TRBV10-3 combines with J gene TRBJ1-6; D perhaps matches TRBD1 (5 bases). The V end lost 10 bases, the J end lost 7 bases, and 17 bases lay between the germline ends. The CDR3 runs to 14 residues. Germline CDR1 and CDR2: ENHRY and SYGVKD. The CDR3, as DNA: TGTGCCACCGGACGGAGAGGGGCAAATTCACCCCTCCACTTT. Protein product: CATGRRGANSPLHF.